The 27 T cell receptor beta chains presented below share a single source sample, sequenced in a study of tumor-infiltrating lymphocytes in primary liver carcinoma. The source of the blood RNA was unsorted whole blood, and germline DNA was extracted as well. Researchers generated TCR beta cDNA from roughly 500 ng of total RNA, relying on a constant-region primer. For TCR beta, libraries were produced by three nested multiplex PCR rounds using slightly modified ARM-PCR. The two initial PCR rounds, about 9 cycles each, used TRBV1-TRBV30 forward and C-beta reverse primers. One entry per CDR3 protein, called by TCRdb with MiXCR from the multiplex PCR reads. The table shows 330,000 or so distinct CDR3 sequences, with almost 65% occurring only once. Sequenced input: peripheral blood. These receptors all stem from a man in his forties with primary liver carcinoma and hepatitis B virus infection.

This clonotype has ten or more counts. This chain connects TRBV6-2 or TRBV6-3 to TRBJ1-1, with 8 positions matching TRBD1. This CDR3 contains 15 residues. Trimming took 7 bases from V and 6 from J; bases not matched to a gene: 13. Germline lookup yields CDR1 MNHEY and CDR2 SVGEGT. In DNA form, the CDR3 reads TGTGCCAGCATGGACAGGGACATCGGGGGAGCTGAAGCTTTCTTT. Its protein product is CASMDRDIGGAEAFF.

In regard to this clonotype: Possible read error: a much larger clone is one base away. The V gene is TRBV6-1, the J gene TRBJ2-1, with a tentative D call TRBD1 (6 bases). Trimming removed 7 bases at V and 7 bases at J, with 20 bases between. The CDR3 runs 15 residues. Germline CDR1 is MNHNS and CDR2 is SASEGT. CDR3 protein: CASIRDNLGKNEQFF. In nucleotides, the CDR3 is TGTGCCAGCATTAGGGACAACCTAGGGAAAAATGAGCAGTTCTTC.

As to this clonotype: One base away lies a much larger clone, so this may be a sequencing read error. The V gene is TRBV12-3 or TRBV12-4, the J gene TRBJ2-7; 10 bases are shared with TRBD2. The V gene end was trimmed by 4 bases and the J gene end by 6 bases; junction bases not matched to a gene: 9. The CDR3 extends over 15 amino acids. DNA for the CDR3: TGTGCCAGCAGTTCGAAAGCGGGAGGGTGGTCCGAGCAGTACTTC. This gives the protein CASSSKAGGWSEQYF.

This clonotype was seen repeatedly, ten times or more. The chain has TRBV29-1 and TRBJ2-2, with 7 bases identical to TRBD2. With V trimmed by 3 bases and J by 8 bases, 6 bases remained unmatched. The germline CDR1 and CDR2 sequences are SQVTM and ANQGSEA. The CDR3 has 13 residues. The CDR3 loop reads CSVETSLGGELFF. For the CDR3, the DNA is TGCAGCGTTGAGACTAGCCTGGGGGGGGAGCTGTTTTTT.

The CDR3 nucleotides are TGTGCTAGTGGTTTGGTTGCCTCGGGAGGGGTTTCTAGCACAGATACGCAGTATTTT. It codes for CASGLVASGGVSSTDTQYF. The chain has TRBV12-5 and TRBJ2-3; 8 bases line up with TRBD2. The CDR3 is 19 amino acids. Germline assignment: CDR1 LGHNT and CDR2 FRNRAP. J lost 0 bases, V lost 0 bases, and 11 bases had no gene match.

Comment on this clonotype: A much larger clone sits a single nucleotide away, making a read error possible. The chain recombines TRBV6-5 with TRBJ1-1; 8 bases map to TRBD1. The CDR3 spans 14 residues. CDR1 is MNHEY and CDR2 is SVGAGI in the germline V gene. The chain's CDR3 is CASTPDRDHPEASF. The CDR3 nucleotides read TGTGCCAGCACCCCGGACAGGGATCATCCTGAAGCTTCCTTT.

As regards this clonotype: Relative to the germline gene, one junction end is altered; a read error may explain this. The V and J genes are TRBV11-2 and TRBJ2-5; D uncertain. The CDR3 extends over 14 amino acids. The V gene's germline CDR1 is SGHAT and CDR2 FQNNGV. CDR3 loop: CASSLVTDQETKYF. Written as DNA, the CDR3 is TGTGCCAGCAGCCTAGTCACGGACCAAGAGACCAAGTACTTC.

To note about this clonotype: A read error may be the cause here, since a much bigger clone is one base away. The chain joins TRBV5-6 to TRBJ2-1, with TRBD2 identical over 10 bases. Germline values: CDR1 SGHDT, CDR2 YYEEEE. Trimming took 4 bases from V and 5 from J; bases not matched to a gene: 12. The CDR3 consists of 17 residues. The CDR3: CASSPGAQLAGHNEQFF. In DNA form, the CDR3 reads TGTGCCAGCAGCCCCGGTGCGCAACTAGCGGGACACAATGAGCAGTTCTTC.

Points on this clonotype: A much larger clone sits a single nucleotide away, making a read error possible. The chain has TRBV12-3 or TRBV12-4 and TRBJ1-2; tentatively, D is TRBD1 (6 bases). This CDR3 is 13 amino acids long. The CDR3 is CARSAQGHYGYTF. CDR3 coding DNA: TGTGCCCGCAGTGCCCAGGGGCACTATGGCTACACCTTC.

At least ten counts were recorded for this clonotype. The rearrangement joins TRBV4-2 to TRBJ2-7; 8 nucleotides line up with TRBD1. CDR1 is LGHNA, CDR2 YNFKEQ, per germline. This CDR3 comprises 15 residues. The junction had 6 bases not matched to a gene; V was cut back by 4 bases and J by 1 base. CDR3 in DNA: TGTGCCAGCAGCCGCCTCGACAGGGGATCCTACGAGCAGTACTTC. Translating gives CASSRLDRGSYEQYF.

Comment on this clonotype: It may be a read error: a sequence one base away is much more abundant. The V gene is TRBV6-6, the J gene TRBJ1-1, with TRBD1 as a possible D gene (5 bases). This CDR3 has 13 amino acids. Germline V gene data show CDR1 as MNHNY and CDR2 as SVGAGI (reference sequence). CDR3 bases: TGTACCAGCAGTTACCAGGGTACCACTGAAGCTTTCTTT. It codes for CTSSYQGTTEAFF.

On this clonotype itself: A read error may produce the germline difference seen at one junction end. The chain is built from TRBV12-5 and TRBJ2-5, with D possibly matching TRBD1 (6 bases). The germline V gene encodes CDR1 LGHNT and CDR2 FRNRAP. This CDR3 has 16 amino acids. The CDR3: CASRLYTDRRRETQHF. CDR3 nucleotides: TGTGCTAGTCGTTTGTACACTGACAGGAGGCGTGAGACCCAGCACTTC.

About this clonotype itself: A much larger clone is a single base away; this may be a read error. The chain employs TRBV29-1 and TRBJ1-2; D unclear. CDR1 is SQVTM and CDR2 is ANQGSEA in the germline V gene. V lost 6 bases to trimming and J lost 2 bases, with 10 bases between them. CDR3 length: 12 amino acids. The chain's CDR3 is CSVTVVNYGYTF. As DNA, the CDR3 is TGCAGCGTCACCGTGGTAAACTATGGCTACACCTTC.

There are a few counts of this clonotype. The rearrangement uses TRBV6-2 or TRBV6-3 and TRBJ2-7; TRBD1 matches 10 bases. The CDR3 spans 18 residues. The J segment lost 5 bases and the V segment lost 1 base, leaving 14 bases of the junction unmatched. The germline V gene has CDR1 MNHEY and CDR2 SVGEGT. The CDR3 nucleotides read TGTGCCAGCAGTTACTGGATCGGACAGGGGGTCCTCCTAAACGAGCAGTACTTC. Protein sequence: CASSYWIGQGVLLNEQYF.

This clonotype was observed at least ten times. This chain uses TRBV10-3 with TRBJ1-2; the D gene is possibly TRBD1 (5 bases). CDR3 size: 12 residues. Germline CDR1 ENHRY, CDR2 SYGVKD. The germline V and J ends were trimmed by 0 bases and 8 bases, with 7 bases remaining between them. CDR3 nucleotides: TGTGCCATCAGTGAGTCTTGGGACGGCTACACCTTC. It codes for CAISESWDGYTF.

J is TRBJ1-5 and V is TRBV6-2 or TRBV6-3, with D possibly TRBD1 on 6 matching bases. The ends were cut back, 10 bases at V and 1 base at J, with 20 bases in the middle. CDR3 length: 16 residues. Germline assignment: CDR1 MNHEY and CDR2 SVGEGT. CDR3 sequence reads: CAIRPTTGASNQPQHF. CDR3 nucleotides: TGTGCCATCAGACCAACGACAGGCGCGAGCAATCAGCCCCAGCATTTT.

As to this clonotype: At one end the junction does not follow the germline gene, possibly because of a read error. V is TRBV11-2 and J is TRBJ2-2; TRBD2 agrees at 7 bases. The germline CDR1 and CDR2 sequences are SGHAT and FQNNGV. The CDR3 has 19 residues. CDR3 sequence: CARSLAKMAGDINTGEPFF. CDR3 sequence (DNA): TGTGCCAGGAGCTTAGCAAAAATGGCGGGAGATATAAACACCGGGGAGCCGTTTTTT.

This clonotype was counted ten times or more. V is TRBV6-5 and J is TRBJ2-1, with 10 bases identical to TRBD1. The CDR3 is 17 amino acids. The ends lost 6 bases at V and 7 bases at J; junction bases unmatched: 15. CDR1 is MNHEY and CDR2 is SVGAGI in the germline V gene. The CDR3 bases are TGTGCCAGCAGCCCCTCCTTCGTTAGGGGACAGGGGAATGAGCAGTTCTTC. It specifies CASSPSFVRGQGNEQFF.

CDR3 bases: TGTGCTAACAATACCGCGGGACAGGTCGTCAATGAGCAGTTCTTC. Its protein product is CANNTAGQVVNEQFF. The chain has TRBV11-2 and TRBJ2-1; TRBD1 agrees at 8 bases. The germline V gene has CDR1 SGHAT and CDR2 FQNNGV. There are 15 residues in the CDR3.

This clonotype came up many times. This rearrangement joins TRBV6-5 to TRBJ2-7; D is unresolved. CDR1 is MNHEY and CDR2 is SVGAGI in the germline V gene. Trimming removed 5 bases at V and 4 bases at J, with 15 bases between. This CDR3 region has 14 residues. CDR3 sequence (DNA): TGTGCCAGCAGTCCGGATAAGGAGAGGTACGAGCAGTACTTC. This translates into CASSPDKERYEQYF.

On this clonotype itself: This is likely a read error, given that the CDR3 carries no conserved phenylalanine or tryptophan at its end. The J gene is TRBJ1-5, the V gene TRBV11-2; TRBD1 agrees at 7 bases. The CDR3 consists of 18 residues. In germline, CDR1 is SGHAT, CDR2 FQNNGV. The CDR3 sequence is CASSPPEVVAGGHQPQHS. In nucleotides, the CDR3 is TGTGCTAGCAGCCCCCCGGAGGTGGTAGCAGGGGGTCATCAGCCCCAGCATTCT.

A word on this clonotype: Since a much larger clone is just one base distant, this may be a read error. This rearrangement joins TRBV6-5 to TRBJ2-7; TRBD1 matches at 7 bases. Trimming removed 7 bases from V and 5 bases from J; junction bases left unmatched: 11. CDR3 size: 14 residues. In germline, CDR1 is MNHEY, CDR2 SVGAGI. The CDR3 reads CASITTDRDHEQYF. The CDR3, as DNA: TGTGCCAGCATCACGACCGACAGGGACCACGAGCAGTACTTC.

A remark on this clonotype: A much larger clone differs from this one at a single base, so this may be a read error. CDR3 region: CASRREPNTDTQYF. DNA of the CDR3: TGCGCCAGCAGGAGGGAACCAAACACAGATACGCAGTATTTT. The chain employs TRBV5-1 and TRBJ2-3; maybe TRBD2 (5 bases). V lost 5 bases and J lost 2, with 12 bases in between. This CDR3 has 14 amino acids. The germline gives CDR1 SGHRS, CDR2 YFSETQ.

Concerning this clonotype: Possible read error: a much larger clone is one base away. The chain recombines TRBV6-5 with TRBJ1-1; 8 bases are a match to TRBD1. CDR3 size: 15 residues. The V segment lost 4 bases and the J segment 0 bases; nucleotides outside the gene matches: 4. CDR1 MNHEY and CDR2 SVGAGI come from the germline V gene. The CDR3 bases are TGTGCCAGCAGTTTCTTGACAGGGGTGAACACTGAAGCTTTCTTT. Amino acid sequence: CASSFLTGVNTEAFF.

This clonotype appeared a single time. The junction departs from germline at one end; a sequencing error may be responsible. The V call is TRBV5-6, the J call TRBJ1-2; a possible D gene is TRBD1 (6 bases). CDR3 length: 14 amino acids. Germline-derived CDR1 and CDR2 are SGHDT and YYEEEE. CDR3 bases: TGTGCCAGCAGCTTAGGACAGTCTCTCTATGACTACACCTTC. As protein: CASSLGQSLYDYTF.

V usage is TRBV4-1 and J usage is TRBJ2-5; D tentatively fits TRBD1 or TRBD2 (6 bases each). Trimming cost V 3 bases and J 0 bases, with 14 bases left between them. Germline loops: CDR1 MGHRA, CDR2 YSYEKL. There are 16 residues in the CDR3. The chain's CDR3 is CASSQTGGGYQETQYF. CDR3 nucleotide sequence: TGCGCCAGCAGCCAGACAGGTGGGGGGTACCAAGAGACCCAGTACTTC.

The chain uses TRBV10-3 and TRBJ2-3, with D perhaps matching TRBD2 (5 bases). CDR1 and CDR2 from the germline V gene are ENHRY and SYGVKD. Trimming took 2 bases from V and 6 from J, leaving 15 bases between them. The CDR3 has 15 residues. CDR3 in amino acids: CAISEVVGERDTQYF. DNA of the CDR3: TGTGCCATCAGTGAGGTAGTGGGAGAGAGGGATACGCAGTATTTT.